This paragraph covers one T cell receptor (beta chain) sequence. Its recognized antigen is unknown. Base-call qualities are not available, and no considerably larger clone is one nucleotide away. This entry comes from a study of PD-1 blockade in classical Hodgkin lymphoma (dated by TCRdb to about 2020). Background for the entire study: Nivolumab dosing was 3 mg/kg intravenously every 2 weeks, continuing until either disease progression or unacceptable toxicity. A peripheral blood immune signature of response to PD-1 blockade in classical Hodgkin lymphoma was defined using TCR beta sequencing and CyTOF.

Genomic DNA was isolated using the Qiagen DNeasy kit from unsorted PBMCs as well as from negatively selected CD4+ and CD8+ fractions. TCR beta CDR3 regions were amplified by immunoSEQ multiplex PCR using primers annealing to V and J segments. A synthetic immune receptor repertoire was used to minimize amplification bias, and remaining bias was computationally removed after sequencing. Turning to the authors' computational methods: Custom Python scripts were used to quantify repertoire diversity as the Shannon entropy index. Unsorted, CD4+ and CD8+ repertoires were analyzed separately, except for combined analyses in which CD4+ and CD8+ sequences were merged in silico. A clone was considered expanded if an increase in frequency of at least 2-fold after treatment relative to C1D1 was found, and a pseudocount of 0.5 was applied to clones undetected at baseline. Clones with 0 or 1 copy at C1D1 were defined as singleton clones, while clones with 2 or more copies were defined as non-singleton clones. By matching protein sequences in sorted samples from the same patient, clones expanded in unsorted samples were annotated as CD4+, CD8+ or unknown. Wilcoxon tests on paired samples were used to test diversity changes from C1D1 to C4D1. The source is immuneACCESS, and TCRdb retained only in-frame sequences with V and J called. Part of the clones is not carried over; for the studies checked, unresolved V genes explain less than half of this, and the remainder is unexplained. V and J calls and clone size follow that table, whereas D and trimming were derived from the DNA. The table for this sample lists roughly 41,000 clones; around three quarters of them were counted only once. The biggest ten clones account for approximately 20% of the sample.

According to the study, the label for this sample's time point signals: cycle 1 day 1 (C1D1), immediately before nivolumab initiation. Every trial patient had relapsed following autologous stem cell transplantation, and prior brentuximab vedotin exposure was what differed among cohorts A, B and C. A total of over 55 patients with relapsed/refractory classical Hodgkin lymphoma made up the trial cohort, and each patient's best overall response was complete response, partial response or progressive disease. Single-agent nivolumab was administered to trial patients in the multi-cohort phase II CheckMate 205 trial. Best overall response was determined by an independent review committee according to the 2007 International Working Group response criteria. PBMCs from the trial were collected at three points: immediately before nivolumab initiation (C1D1), and during therapy at cycle 2 day 1 and cycle 4 day 1. Peripheral blood was collected in 8 mL Vacutainer Cell Preparation Tubes, from which PBMCs were isolated by centrifugation and then cryopreserved.

Paper-wide results and their limitations: Trial patients with a complete response had baseline diversity similar to that of newly diagnosed patients, while partial responders and progressors had significantly lower diversity. Baseline TCR diversity was reported to be lower in newly diagnosed patients than in healthy donors, and even lower in relapsed/refractory patients. A significant rise by C4D1 was seen in CD4+ but not CD8+ TCR diversity (p=0.0027 vs p=0.16), with the rise being most apparent in complete responders (p=0.02). Lower diversity was seen in patients whose nivolumab began less than 1 year after ASCT, and these patients were left out of later analyses so that immune reconstitution would not confound the results. The study was limited to a single clinical trial cohort, and causes of repertoire differences, possibly disease activity or prior therapy, remained undefined.

Here the sequenced sample was peripheral blood mononuclear cells (PBMCs), taken at baseline. The clonotype comes from a human donor with classical Hodgkin lymphoma.

The CDR3 loop reads CAWSGRTDNYGYTF. The sequenced DNA: TGTGCCTGGAGTGGCCGGACGGATAACTATGGCTACACCTTC. The chain was built from TRBV30 and TRBJ1-2; a confident D gene designation cannot be given. The CDR3 holds 14 amino acids from the cysteine to the phenylalanine. Of the read, only the CDR3 DNA is kept; its 42 bases are in frame from base 1. CDR1 GTSNPN and CDR2 SVGIG are derived from the germline V gene (reference sequence). Trimming takes 1 base from V and 1 base from J, and the germline ends sit 10 bases apart.